The 7 T cell receptor beta chains in this list originate from one sample, sequenced in a study of blood T cell repertoires in COVID-19. Produced via immunoSEQ multiplex PCR; TCRdb's table is partial and in-frame only. This sample has roughly 300,000 clones, with about four fifths found just once. The sequencing input was peripheral blood. The receptors here all came from a human donor with COVID-19, enrolled during active disease. The donor label of this sample is uncertain.

V is TRBV15 and J is TRBJ2-2; TRBD2 matches at 13 bases. Trimming cost V 4 bases and J 3 bases; bases outside gene matches: 5. There are 17 residues in the CDR3. The germline V gene encodes CDR1 LNHNV and CDR2 YYDKDF (reference sequence). CDR3 loop: CATSKRGLAGYTGELFF. In nucleotides, the CDR3 is TGTGCCACCAGCAAGAGGGGACTAGCGGGATACACCGGGGAGCTGTTTTTT.

The V gene is TRBV5-1, the J gene TRBJ2-3; maybe TRBD2 (5 bases). The V end lost 7 bases, the J end lost 0 bases, and 12 bases lay between the germline ends. The CDR3 runs to 14 residues. In germline, CDR1 is SGHRS, CDR2 YFSETQ. The CDR3 sequence is CASRAEASTDTQYF. The CDR3 nucleotides are TGCGCCAGCCGAGCGGAAGCAAGCACAGATACGCAGTATTTT.

Only one count was recorded for this clone. This sequence joins TRBV11-2 and TRBJ2-7, with TRBD2 matching over 12 bases. The CDR3 is 16 amino acids. V was pared by 7 bases and J by 5 bases, with 12 bases of the junction left unmatched. Per germline, CDR1 SGHAT and CDR2 FQNNGV. The CDR3 reads CASNELAGGPFHEQYF. The CDR3 DNA reads as TGTGCCAGCAATGAACTAGCGGGAGGTCCTTTCCACGAGCAGTACTTC.

The chain has TRBV5-6 and TRBJ1-6; 8 bases map to TRBD1. The CDR3 is made up of 16 amino acids. Trimming removed 0 bases from V and 5 bases from J; junction bases left unmatched: 4. Germline CDR1 and CDR2: SGHDT and YYEEEE. CDR3 amino acids: CASSLGTGSNNSPLHF. As DNA, the CDR3 is TGTGCCAGCAGCTTGGGGACAGGGTCTAATAATTCACCCCTCCACTTT.

This clone was seen a single time. The J gene is TRBJ1-6, the V gene TRBV14, with TRBD1 identical over 10 bases. There are 16 residues in the CDR3. Per the germline V gene, CDR1 is SGHDN and CDR2 is FVKESK. Unmatched junction bases numbered 6, after V lost 3 bases and J lost 7 bases. DNA for the CDR3: TGTGCCAGCAGCCAGAGACAGGGGGCCGAGAATTCACCCCTCCACTTT. The encoded protein is CASSQRQGAENSPLHF.

V gene TRBV3-1 (or the pseudogene TRBV3-2) combines with J gene TRBJ1-2, with TRBD1 matching 9 bases. Trimming at V came to 3 bases and at J to 4 bases, leaving 9 bases not matched to a gene. CDR1 and CDR2 from the germline V gene are LGHDT and YNNKEL (reference sequence). There are 16 residues in the CDR3. CDR3 loop: CASSQGRQGGGYGYTF. As DNA, the CDR3 is TGTGCCAGCAGCCAGGGTCGACAGGGGGGTGGCTATGGCTACACCTTC.

The chain links TRBV19 to TRBJ1-5, with D unclear. Germline lookup yields CDR1 LNHDA and CDR2 SQIVND (reference sequence). CDR3 size: 12 residues. V was trimmed by 3 bases and J by 5 bases, leaving 5 bases between them. Here the CDR3 DNA reads TGTGCCAGTAGTATGAGGTATCAGCCCCAGCATTTT. Its translation: CASSMRYQPQHF.